This T cell receptor beta chain was identified during a study of blood T cell repertoires in COVID-19. Study summary: From T cells, B-cell-depleted T cells, or PBMCs came the material, which was cDNA or gDNA.

V was clipped by 6 bases and J by 1 base, with 12 bases between them. Germline loops: CDR1 LNHNV, CDR2 YYDKDF (reference sequence). The CDR3 loop spans 14 amino acids. Sequencing was performed with immunoSEQ multiplex PCR; in TCRdb, only in-frame clones are kept and a portion is missing. Of about 300,000 clones listed, about nine tenths were seen once; the top ten hold about 2%. The TCR comes from a young man with active or convalescent COVID-19. The chain has TRBV15 and TRBJ1-1; perhaps TRBD1 as D (6 bases). The material sequenced was peripheral blood. The CDR3 region has the DNA TGTGCCACCAGTTCGGGACACACGAACACTGAAGCTTTCTTT. Amino acid sequence: CATSSGHTNTEAFF.